This entry describes one T cell receptor (beta chain). The source of the sample is a study of blood T cell repertoires in COVID-19. Sequencing was performed with immunoSEQ multiplex PCR; in TCRdb, only in-frame clones are kept and a portion is missing. The data hold 400,000 to 500,000 clones, with about 88% observed a single time. The length of the CDR3 is 19 residues. Germline V CDR1 and CDR2: MDHEN, SYDVKM. Trimming removed 2 bases from V and 6 bases from J, with 25 bases in between. This TCR derives from a woman between 18 and 29 years old who had been exposed to COVID-19. Sample: PBMCs or T cells enriched from blood (not recorded which). The chain recombines TRBV28 with TRBJ2-2; possible D gene TRBD2, 5 bases. The CDR3 DNA sequence: TGTGCCAGCAGTTTACCGGGCGGTATCTCCGGGATAAGACCCGGGGAGCTGTTTTTT. This encodes CASSLPGGISGIRPGELFF.